Listed below are T cell receptor beta chains from one sample, sequenced in a study of cytomegalovirus exposure and HLA in healthy donors. TCRdb's table, derived via immunoSEQ multiplex PCR, lists solely in-frame clones and lacks some. Among a few hundred thousand clones, approximately 90% were seen once, and the ten largest hold 2% to 3%. The sequenced material came from PBMCs. Receptors originate from a woman aged 18-35 years in good health and CMV-seronegative. Both conserved end residues are part of each CDR3. The D gene is left open where the match is weak.

v_gene: TRBV9
d_gene: NA
j_gene: TRBJ2-7
CDR3aa: CASSVDGNEQYF
CDR3nt: TGTGCCAGCAGCGTAGACGGGAACGAGCAGTACTTC

v_gene: TRBV21-1
d_gene: NA
j_gene: TRBJ2-7
CDR3aa: CASSKGWGLLFEQYF
CDR3nt: TGTGCCAGCAGCAAAGGCTGGGGGCTACTCTTCGAGCAGTACTTC

v_gene: TRBV13
d_gene: TRBD2
j_gene: TRBJ2-3
CDR3aa: CASSWPSGGTDTQYF
CDR3nt: TGTGCCAGCAGCTGGCCTAGCGGGGGTACAGATACGCAGTATTTT

v_gene: TRBV9
d_gene: TRBD2
j_gene: TRBJ2-7
CDR3aa: CASSPSGGPYEQYF
CDR3nt: TGTGCCAGCAGCCCCTCGGGGGGGCCTTACGAGCAGTACTTC

v_gene: TRBV6-5
d_gene: NA
j_gene: TRBJ2-7
CDR3aa: CASSPAQASYEQYF
CDR3nt: TGTGCCAGCAGCCCCGCACAGGCGAGCTACGAGCAGTACTTC

v_gene: TRBV30
d_gene: TRBD2
j_gene: TRBJ2-5
CDR3aa: CAWSVLAGGLKETQYF
CDR3nt: TGTGCCTGGAGTGTACTAGCGGGGGGGCTAAAAGAGACCCAGTACTTC

v_gene: TRBV7-9
d_gene: TRBD2
j_gene: TRBJ2-3
CDR3aa: CASSQTSGGTDTQYF
CDR3nt: TGTGCCAGCAGCCAGACTAGCGGGGGCACAGATACGCAGTATTTT

v_gene: TRBV5-6
d_gene: TRBD1
j_gene: TRBJ1-1
CDR3aa: CASSFRTGAYTEAFF
CDR3nt: TGTGCCAGCAGCTTTAGGACAGGGGCGTACACTGAAGCTTTCTTT

v_gene: TRBV18
d_gene: TRBD2
j_gene: TRBJ2-7
CDR3aa: CASSVGRGASYEQYF
CDR3nt: TGTGCCAGCTCCGTAGGGAGGGGAGCGTCCTACGAGCAGTACTTC

v_gene: TRBV2
d_gene: NA
j_gene: TRBJ1-4
CDR3aa: CASSGPGYEKLFF
CDR3nt: TGTGCCAGCAGTGGGCCAGGGTATGAAAAACTGTTTTTT

v_gene: TRBV2
d_gene: NA
j_gene: TRBJ2-1
CDR3aa: CASSMTRAEKQFF
CDR3nt: TGTGCCAGCAGCATGACACGAGCGGAGAAGCAGTTCTTC

v_gene: TRBV5-1
d_gene: TRBD1
j_gene: TRBJ1-4
CDR3aa: CASSLWGDRVGEKLFF
CDR3nt: TGCGCCAGCAGCTTGTGGGGGGACAGGGTTGGAGAAAAACTGTTTTTT